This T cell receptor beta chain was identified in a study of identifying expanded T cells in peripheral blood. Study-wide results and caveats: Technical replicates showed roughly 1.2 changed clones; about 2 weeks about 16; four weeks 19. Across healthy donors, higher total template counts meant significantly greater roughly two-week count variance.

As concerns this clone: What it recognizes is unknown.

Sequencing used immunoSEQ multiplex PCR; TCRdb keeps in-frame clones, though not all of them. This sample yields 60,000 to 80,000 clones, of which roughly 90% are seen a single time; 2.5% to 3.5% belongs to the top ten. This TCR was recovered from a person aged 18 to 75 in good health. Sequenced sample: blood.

The CDR3 is CASRGSGLPTGQNIQYF. The CDR3 DNA sequence: TGTGCCAGCAGGGGATCCGGCCTCCCAACGGGGCAAAACATTCAGTACTTC. The chain couples TRBV28 to TRBJ2-4; D may match TRBD1 or TRBD2 (5 bases each). V was cut by 6 bases and J by 5 bases, with 23 bases left in between. Per germline, CDR1 MDHEN and CDR2 SYDVKM. CDR3 length: 17 amino acids.